The clone carrying this T cell receptor beta chain appeared a few times. This sample was included in a study of blood T cell repertoires in COVID-19. TCRdb keeps only in-frame clones here, not all; method: immunoSEQ multiplex PCR. The sample consists of roughly 250,000 clones, 88% of them appearing once. This study enrolled people aged roughly 18 to 89 from under 25 US geographic areas. Cohort placement rested on clinical history that participants reported themselves. Sequencing used PBMCs or T cells enriched from blood (not recorded which). The clonotype comes from a woman aged 45 to 65 who had recovered from COVID-19.

The CDR3 is CASSGGLAGSRTEQYF. CDR3 DNA sequence: TGTGCCAGCAGTGGGGGACTAGCGGGTAGTAGAACCGAGCAGTACTTC. The V and J genes are TRBV6-6 and TRBJ2-7; 12 nucleotides match TRBD2. The CDR3 runs to 16 residues. The junction had 11 bases not matched to a gene; V was cut back by 5 bases and J by 6 bases. Per germline, CDR1 MNHNY and CDR2 SVGAGI (reference sequence).